These T cell receptor beta chains were read from a single sample in a study of cytomegalovirus exposure and HLA in healthy donors. Sequencing used immunoSEQ multiplex PCR; TCRdb keeps in-frame clones, though not all of them. The sample has 95,000 to 100,000 clones, 76% seen once; the top ten hold 2%. The sample consisted of PBMCs. These receptors were obtained from a man in his forties in good health and CMV-seronegative. The CDR3 runs from the conserved cysteine through the conserved F or W. D genes are given only for firm matches. A row's size may be missing; if present it is once, few, many or a size class.

v_call: TRBV5-1; clone_size: .; d_call: TRBD1; j_call: TRBJ2-2; cdr3_aa: CASSSQTGVGTGELFF; cdr3_nt: TGCGCCAGCAGCTCTCAGACAGGGGTAGGGACCGGGGAGCTGTTTTTT
v_call: TRBV28; clone_size: .; d_call: TRBD1; j_call: TRBJ1-3; cdr3_aa: CASSPPPGTGVGNTIYF; cdr3_nt: TGTGCCAGCAGTCCCCCACCTGGTACAGGGGTCGGAAACACCATATATTTT
v_call: TRBV7-2; clone_size: .; d_call: TRBD1; j_call: TRBJ1-2; cdr3_aa: CASSLPRTGSILYGYTF; cdr3_nt: TGTGCCAGCAGCTTACCTAGGACAGGGAGTATCCTATATGGCTACACCTTC
v_call: TRBV12-5; clone_size: .; d_call: .; j_call: TRBJ1-5; cdr3_aa: CASGLVRSEGGGHQPQHF; cdr3_nt: TGTGCTAGTGGTTTGGTACGGTCGGAGGGTGGCGGTCATCAGCCCCAGCATTTT
v_call: TRBV19; clone_size: .; d_call: TRBD1; j_call: TRBJ2-3; cdr3_aa: CASSITGGTDTQYF; cdr3_nt: TGTGCCAGTAGTATCACAGGGGGCACAGATACGCAGTATTTT
v_call: TRBV7-2; clone_size: .; d_call: TRBD2; j_call: TRBJ2-3; cdr3_aa: CASSLTGTRGTDTQYF; cdr3_nt: TGTGCCAGCAGCTTGACCGGGACTAGGGGCACAGATACGCAGTATTTT
v_call: TRBV6-1; clone_size: .; d_call: TRBD1; j_call: TRBJ2-7; cdr3_aa: CASTQRTGGAYEQYF; cdr3_nt: TGTGCCAGCACCCAAAGGACAGGGGGCGCTTACGAGCAGTACTTC
v_call: TRBV9; clone_size: .; d_call: .; j_call: TRBJ2-3; cdr3_aa: CASSLGGGIADTQYF; cdr3_nt: TGTGCCAGCAGCCTCGGCGGCGGGATAGCAGATACGCAGTATTTT
v_call: TRBV6-5; clone_size: few; d_call: .; j_call: TRBJ1-2; cdr3_aa: CASSRKPETSYTF; cdr3_nt: TGTGCCAGCAGTCGCAAGCCTGAAACGAGCTACACCTTC
v_call: TRBV5-1; clone_size: .; d_call: TRBD1; j_call: TRBJ1-6; cdr3_aa: CASSLGQGAFSPLHF; cdr3_nt: TGCGCCAGCAGCTTGGGACAGGGGGCGTTTTCACCCCTCCACTTT